This T cell receptor (beta chain) originates from a study of OX40 agonist ivuxolimab in advanced cancers. For the study at large: Aged 23 to 79 with a mean of roughly 63 years, they were approximately 79% male. Prior anti-PD-1, anti-PD-L1 or anti-CTLA-4 therapy was allowed; approximately 41% had some. General study results and limits: There were also nonresponders showing low normalized T-cell clonal expansion.

The ends lost 3 bases at V and 3 bases at J; junction bases unmatched: 4. Germline V gene sequence: CDR1 MDHEN, CDR2 SYDVKM. CDR3 size: 15 residues. Remarks on this clone: The antigen remains undetermined.

The table came from immunoSEQ multiplex PCR; TCRdb's copy has only in-frame clones and leaves some out. The table lists 50,000 or so clones, roughly nine tenths of them singletons. The origin of this receptor is an adult with an advanced solid tumor such as melanoma, head and neck, liver or kidney cancer. Sample: CD4+ or CD8+ T cells sorted from blood, taken in a trial of the OX40 agonist ivuxolimab. The rearrangement uses TRBV28 and TRBJ2-7, with TRBD2 identical over 11 bases. The chain's CDR3 is CASSFALAGGYEQYF. The CDR3 DNA is TGTGCCAGCAGTTTCGCGCTAGCGGGAGGCTACGAGCAGTACTTC. The full variable domain, with the rest looked up from reference TRBV28 and TRBJ2-7, is DVKVTQSSRYLVKRTGEKVFLECVQDMDHENMFWYRQDPGLGLRLIYFSYDVKMKEKGDIPEGYSVSREKKERFSLILESASTNQTSMYLCASSFALAGGYEQYFGPGTRLTVT.